This is a list of T cell receptor beta chains from one sample in a study of T cells in Graves' hyperthyroidism and ophthalmopathy. Each CDR3 protein is one row after TCRdb ran MiXCR on the multiplex PCR reads. The data show approximately 330,000 distinct CDR3 sequences, about 20% seen once. The sample was blood. These receptor sequences come from a woman aged 45 to 65 with Graves' hyperthyroidism. The CDR3 runs from the conserved cysteine through the conserved F or W. D genes are given only for firm matches. Rows give clone size only sometimes, using once, few, many, or a class for an expanded clone.

TRBD2,TRBV18,TRBJ2-1,many,TGTGCCAGCTCACCACCTAGCGGGAGTTACAATGAGCAGTTCTTC,CASSPPSGSYNEQFF
.,TRBV12-3/TRBV12-4,TRBJ1-1,few,TGTGCCAGCAGTTTAAATGCGGAAGGCACTGAAGCTTTCTTT,CASSLNAEGTEAFF
.,TRBV20-1,TRBJ2-2,.,TGCAGTGCTAGACACAGGGATGACACCGGGGAGCTGTTTTTT,CSARHRDDTGELFF
.,TRBV7-6,TRBJ2-3,many,TGTGCCAGCAGCTTGGGATCTAGCAGCGATACGCAGTATTTT,CASSLGSSSDTQYF
.,TRBV6-1,TRBJ1-1,.,TGTGCCAGCAGACCCCGACAGGCGAACACTGAAGCTTTCTTT,CASRPRQANTEAFF
.,TRBV6-1,TRBJ2-7,.,TGTGCCAGCAGGGGCCAAACGGGCGAGCAGTACTTC,CASRGQTGEQYF
.,TRBV6-2/TRBV6-3,TRBJ2-3,.,TGTGCCAGCAGCTGGGGGGGGGCCACAGATACGCAGTATTTT,CASSWGGATDTQYF
.,TRBV10-3,TRBJ2-7,many,TGTGCCATCAGTGAGTCGAAGGGAGTGAACGAGCAGTACTTC,CAISESKGVNEQYF
.,TRBV20-1,TRBJ1-4,.,TGCAGTGCTAGAGAAACAGTAGAAGAAAAACTGTTTTTT,CSARETVEEKLFF
.,TRBV29-1,TRBJ2-1,.,TGCAGCGTCGGACTCCGTCTAGTCAATGAGCAGTTCTTC,CSVGLRLVNEQFF
.,TRBV5-1,TRBJ2-1,many,TGCGCCAGCAGCCTAGGGGTGAGGAGGGACTACAATGAGCAGTTCTTC,CASSLGVRRDYNEQFF
TRBD1,TRBV12-3/TRBV12-4,TRBJ2-7,.,TGTGCCAGCAGGGCCGGGACAGGGTCCAGTCACGAGCAGTACTTC,CASRAGTGSSHEQYF
.,TRBV13,TRBJ1-2,many,TGTGCCAGCAGGCGTGACAGATTGGATGGCTACACCTTC,CASRRDRLDGYTF
.,TRBV19,TRBJ1-3,.,TGTGCCAGTAGTATTCAGGGGCGCTCTGGAAACACCATATATTTT,CASSIQGRSGNTIYF
.,TRBV7-3,TRBJ1-1,many,TGTGCCAGCAGTTTAACCGGGACGGACACTGAAGCTTTCTTT,CASSLTGTDTEAFF
TRBD2,TRBV28,TRBJ2-7,few,TGTGCCAGCAGTTACGGACTAGAGGCCTACGAGCAGTACTTC,CASSYGLEAYEQYF
.,TRBV7-8,TRBJ1-5,.,TGTGCCAGCAGCTCTTCGAGTGGCAATCAGCCCCAGCATTTT,CASSSSSGNQPQHF
.,TRBV11-2,TRBJ2-5,many,TGTGCCAGCAGCTTAGTCGGGGCGGGAGAGACCCAGTACTTC,CASSLVGAGETQYF
.,TRBV30,TRBJ2-1,many,TGTGCCTGGAGTAACCCGGGAGCGGACTCCTACAATGAGCAGTTCTTC,CAWSNPGADSYNEQFF
.,TRBV28,TRBJ1-5,many,TGTGCCAGCAGCCCCAGGATTGTTAGCAATCAGCCCCAGCATTTT,CASSPRIVSNQPQHF
.,TRBV7-8,TRBJ2-7,.,TGTGCCAGCAGCTTGGGGGGGCGGGGCGAGCAGTACTTC,CASSLGGRGEQYF
.,TRBV12-3/TRBV12-4,TRBJ1-1,.,TGTGCCAGCAGTCCCGGCCTCCCCTTTGGGGCTTTCTTT,CASSPGLPFGAFF
.,TRBV20-1,TRBJ2-5,many,TGCAGTGCTAGAGAGGAGACCCAGTACTTC,CSAREETQYF
.,TRBV3-1,TRBJ2-4,.,TGTGCCAGCAGCCAATCTGCCGGGAGCGACATTCAGTACTTC,CASSQSAGSDIQYF
TRBD1,TRBV19,TRBJ1-1,few,TGTGCCAGTAGTAACCGGGACAGGGGGGACACTGAAGCTTTCTTT,CASSNRDRGDTEAFF
TRBD1,TRBV19,TRBJ2-4,few,TGTGCCAGTAGTATAGTAAAGGGGGCCAAGGCCAAAAACATTCAGTACTTC,CASSIVKGAKAKNIQYF
TRBD1,TRBV20-1,TRBJ1-2,few,TGCAGTGTCCCGACAGGGGGGATTAACTATGGCTACACCTTC,CSVPTGGINYGYTF
.,TRBV5-6,TRBJ1-2,many,TGTGCCAGCAGCCCGAAAGCAGGGCGAACGAGCTACACCTTC,CASSPKAGRTSYTF
.,TRBV27,TRBJ1-5,.,TGTGCCAGCAGTTTACTGGGGCCCAGCCTCAATCAGCCCCAGCATTTT,CASSLLGPSLNQPQHF
TRBD1,TRBV12-3/TRBV12-4,TRBJ1-5,many,TGTGCCAGCAGTTGGCAGGGGGATCAGCCCCAGCATTTT,CASSWQGDQPQHF
.,TRBV30,TRBJ1-1,many,TGTGCCTGGAGTGTTCTGGGGGCTGAAGCTTTCTTT,CAWSVLGAEAFF
.,TRBV7-8,TRBJ1-5,many,TGTGCCAGCAGCTTAGGGGACAATCAGCCCCAGCATTTT,CASSLGDNQPQHF
TRBD1,TRBV28,TRBJ1-6,few,TGTGCCAGCAGTCCGCACGCTACAGGGGGAGGTTCACCCCTCCACTTT,CASSPHATGGGSPLHF
TRBD2,TRBV18,TRBJ2-1,.,TGTGCCAGCTCAGGGACTAGCGGGAGGCTAAACAATGAGCAGTTCTTC,CASSGTSGRLNNEQFF
TRBD1,TRBV11-2,TRBJ1-3,few,TGTGCCAGCAGCTTGACAGGGGCTTATGGAAACACCATATATTTT,CASSLTGAYGNTIYF
.,TRBV2,TRBJ2-2,many,TGTGCCAGCGGGAGGACCCGGGAGCTGTTTTTT,CASGRTRELFF
.,TRBV12-3/TRBV12-4,TRBJ2-3,many,TGTGCCAGCAGGATTAGCGCAGGGCCGGATACGCAGTATTTT,CASRISAGPDTQYF
.,TRBV5-8,TRBJ1-2,.,TGTGCCAGCAGTAAAAACACGGACTATGGCTACACCTTC,CASSKNTDYGYTF
.,TRBV28,TRBJ2-6,.,TGTGCCAGCGACGGACCGGCCTCTGGGGCCAACGTCCTGACTTTC,CASDGPASGANVLTF
.,TRBV30,TRBJ2-1,few,TGTGCCTGGAGTGTGTCAGACAATGAGCAGTTCTTC,CAWSVSDNEQFF
.,TRBV5-1,TRBJ1-1,.,TGCGCCAGCAGCTTAAGCAGTCCGGACACTGAAGCTTTCTTT,CASSLSSPDTEAFF
.,TRBV6-5,TRBJ2-1,many,TGTGCCAGCAGTTACTGGGGGTACAATGAGCAGTTCTTC,CASSYWGYNEQFF
TRBD2,TRBV5-1,TRBJ2-4,many,TGCGCCAGCAGCTCGGGGGGAGGAAACATTCAGTACTTC,CASSSGGGNIQYF
.,TRBV9,TRBJ1-4,.,TGTGCCAGCTCGGAGGGGATCGACGAAAAACTGTTTTTT,CASSEGIDEKLFF
.,TRBV4-2,TRBJ1-1,.,TGTGCCAGCAGCCACTTCGGGACCTACACTGAAGCTTTCTTT,CASSHFGTYTEAFF